The clone carrying this T cell receptor (beta chain) was recorded at least ten times. The antigen remains unidentified. This specimen belongs to a study of T-cell memory formation after mild COVID-19. Background on the study: Clusters were largely donor specific. The study, taken as a whole, reports: Researchers report contracting CD4+ clones mostly in CM and EM, with CD8+ clones in EMRA.

TCRdb re-called the 5' RACE reads with MiXCR, one entry per CDR3 protein. The top ten clones hold about 22% of a sample with about 57,000 distinct CDR3 sequences, 12% of them seen once. This sequence originates from a man aged 18 to 30 who had mild COVID-19 (a few samples of this study predate the infection). Cell type and time point are not known. Sequencing used PBMCs or a T cell subset sorted from them (not recorded which).

DNA of the CDR3: TGTGCCAGCAGCTTAAGTAGCGGGGGGCTGTATGAGCAGTTCTTC. Its protein product is CASSLSSGGLYEQFF. The chain employs TRBV7-2 and TRBJ2-1, with TRBD2 matching over 10 bases. The CDR3 spans 15 residues. Unmatched junction bases numbered 6, after V lost 2 bases and J lost 8 bases. In germline, CDR1 is SGHTA, CDR2 FQGNSA.